Following are 18 T cell receptor beta chains from one sample sequenced in a study of cytomegalovirus exposure and HLA in healthy donors. This PCR relied on a set of 60 Vbeta primers and 13 Jbeta primers. The data were produced by immunoSEQ multiplex PCR, yet TCRdb's version contains in-frame clones alone and is incomplete. The table includes roughly 160,000 clones, over 75% detected once. Material: PBMCs. The receptor source for this set is a male donor in good health and CMV-seronegative.

A few counts support this clone. This chain uses TRBV7-8 with TRBJ1-1; 8 positions match TRBD1. The germline gives CDR1 SGHVS, CDR2 FQNEAQ. CDR3 length: 15 amino acids. The junction had 1 base not matched to a gene; V was cut back by 1 base and J by 0 bases. The CDR3 region has the DNA TGTGCCAGCAGCTTAGGGACAGGGATGAACACTGAAGCTTTCTTT. It codes for CASSLGTGMNTEAFF.

This chain connects TRBV19 to TRBJ1-3; 7 bases align to TRBD1. V dropped 7 bases and J dropped 1; count of bases not matched to a gene: 4. This CDR3 contains 14 residues. From germline, CDR1 is LNHDA and CDR2 SQIVND (reference sequence). CDR3 sequence: CASNVDRSGNTIYF. In DNA, the CDR3 is TGTGCCAGTAACGTGGACAGGTCTGGAAACACCATATATTTT.

V is TRBV7-2 and J is TRBJ1-6; 7 nucleotides agree with TRBD1. Unmatched junction bases numbered 11, after V lost 5 bases and J lost 4 bases. CDR3 size: 17 residues. Germline assignment: CDR1 SGHTA and CDR2 FQGNSA. The CDR3 sequence: CASSPGGPGGYNSPLHF. CDR3 bases: TGTGCCAGCAGCCCCGGCGGGCCAGGGGGGTATAATTCACCCCTCCACTTT.

This rearrangement joins TRBV6-1 to TRBJ1-2; 8 nucleotides align to TRBD1. The CDR3 extends over 16 amino acids. The germline V gene encodes CDR1 MNHNS and CDR2 SASEGT. V lost 3 bases to trimming and J lost 4 bases; unmatched junction nucleotides: 10. CDR3: CASSETHGQGFYGYTF. The CDR3 bases are TGTGCCAGCAGTGAGACGCACGGACAGGGCTTCTATGGCTACACCTTC.

This sequence joins TRBV9 and TRBJ1-1, with 7 bases identical to TRBD1. Germline CDR1 reads SGDLS; CDR2 reads YYNGEE. This CDR3 comprises 14 residues. The V and J ends lost 4 bases and 6 bases, in that order; junction bases with no gene match: 9. The CDR3 is CASSTGVSFAEAFF. DNA for the CDR3: TGTGCCAGCAGCACAGGGGTTAGTTTCGCTGAAGCTTTCTTT.

The genes are TRBV6-5 and TRBJ2-5, with TRBD1 as a possible D gene (6 bases). Trimming stripped 6 bases from V and 7 bases from J, with 15 bases between. This CDR3 has 13 amino acids. Germline lookup yields CDR1 MNHEY and CDR2 SVGAGI. For the CDR3, the DNA is TGTGCCAGCAGAGCAGGGGTGACGGGGACCCAGTACTTC. Encoded protein: CASRAGVTGTQYF.

The J gene is TRBJ1-6, the V gene TRBV7-2; 11 nucleotides match TRBD1. There are 16 residues in the CDR3. From germline, CDR1 is SGHTA and CDR2 FQGNSA. V shed 1 base and J 10 bases; nucleotides not matched to a gene: 6. Here the CDR3 reads CASSLVGTGGYSPLHF. Here the CDR3 DNA reads TGTGCCAGCAGCTTAGTTGGGACAGGGGGTTACTCACCCCTCCACTTT.

This clone turned up a few times. V usage is TRBV9 and J usage is TRBJ1-2, with D perhaps matching TRBD1 (5 bases). The CDR3 covers 16 residues. Germline CDR1 is SGDLS and CDR2 is YYNGEE. V was trimmed by 0 bases and J by 3 bases, leaving 15 bases between them. CDR3 sequence: CASSVDVQEGDYGYTF. The DNA for the CDR3 is TGTGCCAGCAGCGTAGACGTACAGGAAGGAGACTATGGCTACACCTTC.

The chain joins TRBV11-3 to TRBJ2-2; no clear D gene. This CDR3 is 14 amino acids long. Germline assignment: CDR1 SGHNT and CDR2 YENEEA. V lost 1 base to trimming and J lost 4 bases, with 7 bases between them. The CDR3 DNA reads TGTGCCAGCAGCTTAGGCAGTACCACCGGGGAGCTGTTTTTT. This encodes CASSLGSTTGELFF.

The gene calls are TRBV30 and TRBJ1-2; 8 nucleotides match TRBD1. This CDR3 contains 16 residues. The germline V gene has CDR1 GTSNPN and CDR2 SVGIG (reference sequence). V dropped 2 bases and J dropped 2; count of bases not matched to a gene: 10. The CDR3 protein is CAWSPQGDSNNYGYTF. CDR3 nucleotides: TGTGCCTGGAGTCCACAGGGGGACAGCAACAACTATGGCTACACCTTC.

The chain uses TRBV4-1 and TRBJ1-1; possibly TRBD1 for D (5 bases). The germline V and J ends were trimmed by 5 bases and 3 bases, with 10 bases remaining between them. The CDR3 is 13 amino acids. CDR1 and CDR2 (germline): MGHRA, YSYEKL. CDR3 residues: CASSMGLDTEAFF. The CDR3 region has the DNA TGCGCCAGCAGCATGGGACTAGACACTGAAGCTTTCTTT.

This clone is deemed medium-sized. The sample carries other DNA sequences with the same CDR3. Here the CDR3 DNA reads TGTGCCAGCAGTGATTTTGGCAGAAGCCAAGAGACCCAGTACTTC. Translating it yields CASSDFGRSQETQYF. The J gene is TRBJ2-5, the V gene TRBV2; D not resolved. Deletions cut 3 bases from V and 1 base from J, with 12 bases between. Per germline, CDR1 SNHLY and CDR2 FYNNEI. The CDR3 contains 15 residues.

This chain links TRBV5-4 with TRBJ2-7, with D possibly TRBD2 on 5 matching bases. The CDR3 length is 14 residues. The germline V and J ends were trimmed by 1 base and 6 bases, with 14 bases remaining between them. Germline V lookup: CDR1 SGHNT, CDR2 YYREEE (reference sequence). The CDR3, as DNA: TGTGCCAGCAGCTTGAGAGGGTTGATCGCCGAGCAGTACTTC. This sequence encodes CASSLRGLIAEQYF.

The chain has TRBV30 and TRBJ2-5; D may be TRBD2 (7 bases). TRBJ2-7 matches the DNA end more closely, so the J call is doubtful. Germline-derived CDR1 and CDR2 are GTSNPN and SVGIG (reference sequence). CDR3 length: 13 amino acids. The CDR3 region is CAWSVGGLYEQYF. CDR3 nucleotides: TGTGCCTGGAGCGTCGGGGGGCTCTACGAGCAGTACTTC.

This clone was seen a single time. This same CDR3 is encoded by further DNA sequences in the sample. The chain employs TRBV15 and TRBJ2-1; D is possibly TRBD2 (6 bases). The ends were cut back, 4 bases at V and 10 bases at J, with 17 bases in the middle. CDR1 is LNHNV and CDR2 is YYDKDF in the germline V gene (reference sequence). The CDR3 runs 14 residues. The CDR3 region is CATSTGGKEPEQFF. CDR3 in DNA: TGTGCCACCAGCACGGGCGGGAAGGAGCCGGAGCAGTTCTTC.

The chain has TRBV6-1 and TRBJ1-4; 8 bases line up with TRBD1. V shed 3 bases and J 8 bases; nucleotides not matched to a gene: 5. CDR1 and CDR2 (germline): MNHNS, SASEGT. The CDR3 is 14 residues long. The DNA for the CDR3 is TGTGCCAGCAGTGAGCGACAGGGGATGGAAAAACTGTTTTTT. Residues: CASSERQGMEKLFF.

Regarding this clone: An end of the junction differs from the germline gene, which may be a read error. The rearrangement links TRBV6-1 to TRBJ2-2; D may be TRBD2 (5 bases). This CDR3 comprises 13 residues. Germline V lookup: CDR1 MNHNS, CDR2 SASEGT. CDR3 protein: CASSEMGTGELFF. The DNA of the CDR3 is TGTGCCAGCAGTGAAATGGGAACCGGGGAACTGTTTTTT.

This clone was found once. V gene TRBV18 combines with J gene TRBJ1-2; 12 positions agree with TRBD1. CDR1 is KGHSH and CDR2 is LQKENI in the germline V gene. The CDR3 runs to 15 residues. Losses at the gene ends were 6 bases for V and 3 bases for J; bases not matched to a gene: 5. CDR3 protein: CASSPGTGGDYGYTF. In nucleotides, the CDR3 is TGTGCCAGCTCCCCCGGGACAGGGGGCGACTATGGCTACACCTTC.